This T cell receptor beta chain was found in a study of blood T cell repertoires in COVID-19. Germline V gene sequence: CDR1 GTSNPN, CDR2 SVGIG (reference sequence). V lost 3 bases to trimming and J lost 5 bases, with 8 bases between them. The CDR3 is 11 residues long. Clones were sequenced by immunoSEQ multiplex PCR, and TCRdb holds only the in-frame ones, with some missing. The table shows 150,000 to 160,000 clones, with over 70% occurring only once. The sample was peripheral blood. The receptor was derived from a man aged 55 to 70 with acute or convalescent COVID-19. This sequence joins TRBV30 and TRBJ2-7; D is undetermined. CDR3 coding DNA: TGTGCCTGGAGCACCCGGGACGAGCAGTACTTC. Its protein product is CAWSTRDEQYF.